These 24 T cell receptor beta chains came from one sample sequenced in a study of T cells in women clearing cervical HPV infection (dated by TCRdb to 2016 to 2018). Receptor amplification or capture employed the immunoSEQ multiplex PCR assay. TCRdb stores this immuneACCESS table with in-frame sequences only. Part of the clones is absent; in the studies checked, under half of the shortfall reflects unresolved V genes, and no reason is known for the rest. This sample's listing comprises about 14,000 clones. Together, the top ten hold less than 10% of the sample. The sequenced material came from blood buffy coat. Receptors originate from a woman aged 18 to 75 with a cervical HPV16 infection that either progressed to CIN3+ or cleared (not recorded which).

A note on this clone: Read sequence stops 3 residues before the CDR3 end, and the germline J gene provides the missing end. The chain employs TRBV7-3 and TRBJ2-5; a weak D match, TRBD1 (6 bases). The CDR3 runs to 13 residues. Trimming shortened V by 4 bases and J by 4 bases, and 10 bases separated the two germline ends. Germline assignment: CDR1 SGHTA and CDR2 FQGTGA. CDR3 region: CASSSGVSETQYF. CDR3 bases read: TGTGCCAGCAGCTCAGGGGTGTCAGAGACC.

Details on this clone: The CDR3 end lies 3 residues beyond the end of the read and is filled in from the germline J gene. V is TRBV6-2 or TRBV6-3 and J is TRBJ1-4; TRBD1 is a possible D gene (5 bases). Trimming took off 0 bases at V and 1 base at J, with 12 bases between the two ends. The CDR3 has 17 amino acids. Germline V lookup: CDR1 MNHEY, CDR2 SVGEGT. CDR3: CASSYSQGGGTNEKLFF. CDR3 DNA, as far as it was read: TGTGCCAGCAGTTACTCGCAGGGAGGAGGAACTAATGAAAAA.

With regard to this clone: The read terminates 3 residues ahead of where the CDR3 ends, so the germline J gene completes it. This chain uses TRBV12-3 or TRBV12-4 with TRBJ2-1; no clear D. CDR3 length: 12 residues. Between the trimmed V and J ends, which lost 3 bases and 6 bases, there was a span of 6 bases. This CDR3 reads CASSFSGNEQFF. The part of the CDR3 DNA that was read is TGTGCCAGCAGTTTTTCAGGCAATGAG.

Comment on this clone: Read coverage stops 3 residues before the CDR3 terminus; the germline J gene supplies the remainder. This chain connects TRBV19 to TRBJ2-3; D ambiguous. The CDR3 sequence is 16 residues long. Germline V gene sequence: CDR1 LNHDA, CDR2 SQIVND (reference sequence). The sequenced CDR3 bases are TGTGCCAGTAGTATAATGAGCACTTATAGCAATCAGCCG. Encoded protein: CASSIMSTYSNQP. The CDR3 as a whole reads CASSIMSTYSNQPQYF.

On this clone itself: Read data end 3 residues before the CDR3 end; the end is taken from the germline J gene. The chain links TRBV20-1 to TRBJ1-1; no reliable D call. There are 13 residues in the CDR3. Germline V gene data show CDR1 as DFQATT and CDR2 as SNEGSKA (reference sequence). Trimming shortened V by 3 bases and J by 0 bases, and 8 bases separated the two germline ends. The CDR3 bases that were read are TGCAGTGCTAGTAGTAATGTGAACACTGAA. This codes for CSASSNVNTE. The CDR3 as a whole reads CSASSNVNTEAFF.

As concerns this clone: Coverage ceases 3 residues before the CDR3 finishes, and the germline J gene fills in the end. The V and J genes are TRBV5-6 and TRBJ2-2; D is unresolved. This CDR3 contains 13 residues. Germline CDR1 SGHDT, CDR2 YYEEEE. V was clipped by 5 bases and J by 1 base, with 6 bases between them. This CDR3 is CASSPGNTGELFF. The CDR3 DNA, read in part, is TGTGCCAGCAGTCCGGGGAACACCGGGGAG.

Concerning this clone: The CDR3 goes on 3 residues after the read ends, and that part is filled in from the germline J gene. This chain links TRBV13 with TRBJ2-7; 11 bases agree with TRBD2. The germline V gene has CDR1 PRHDT and CDR2 FYEKMQ (reference sequence). The CDR3 runs 16 residues. Trimming took 4 bases from V and 2 from J; bases not matched to a gene: 7. CDR3 sequence reads: CASSYPSGGKTYEQYF. Incomplete CDR3 DNA: TGTGCCAGCAGCTACCCTAGCGGGGGGAAAACCTACGAG.

Note on this clone: The read terminates 3 residues before the CDR3 end, so the remaining end is supplied by the germline J gene. This chain joins TRBV6-2 or TRBV6-3 and TRBJ2-4; D not resolved. The germline CDR1 and CDR2 sequences are MNHEY and SVGEGT. This CDR3 region has 11 residues. CDR3 DNA (partial): TGTGCCAGCAGCTATAACTATGGT. It is translated as CASSYNYG. The full CDR3 reads CASSYNYGQYF.

This clone is deemed medium-sized by its frequency. The read ends 3 residues shy of where the CDR3 ends; the end is completed using the germline J gene. This chain joins TRBV2 and TRBJ2-3; 9 nucleotides line up with TRBD2. This CDR3 contains 15 residues. Germline loops: CDR1 SNHLY, CDR2 FYNNEI. CDR3 DNA, as far as it was read: TGTGCCAGCAGAATCGGGGGACTAGCCGTTGAGACG. Its translation: CASRIGGLAVET. The whole CDR3 sequence is CASRIGGLAVETQYF.

In the case of this clone: The read falls 3 residues short of the CDR3 end, and the missing part is taken from the germline J gene. The rearrangement joins TRBV18 to TRBJ2-2, with 8 bases matching TRBD1. CDR1 and CDR2 from the germline V gene are KGHSH and LQKENI. The CDR3 length is 15 residues. The CDR3 reads CASSPPGQANEKLFF. CDR3 DNA, as far as it was read: TGTGCCAGCTCACCACCGGGACAGGCCAATGAAAAG.

As for this clone: The read halts 3 residues ahead of the CDR3 end, with the missing end drawn from the germline J gene. The chain links TRBV6-2 or TRBV6-3 to TRBJ1-5, with D uncertain. This CDR3 contains 15 residues. The germline gives CDR1 MNHEY, CDR2 SVGEGT. With 2 bases removed from V and 6 bases from J, the gap between germline ends came to 14 bases. Partial CDR3 DNA: TGTGCCAGCAGTTACCAGGCAAGTTGGATTCAGCCC. Residues: CASSYQASWIQP. In full, the CDR3 is CASSYQASWIQPQHF.

As to this clone: The CDR3 goes on 3 residues after the read ends, and that part is filled in from the germline J gene. The chain couples TRBV6-1 to TRBJ2-2, with a weak D call TRBD1 (5 bases). The CDR3 is 15 residues long. Per the germline V gene, CDR1 is MNHNS and CDR2 is SASEGT. This CDR3 is CASSADSSGANVLFF. Partial CDR3 DNA: TGTGCCAGCAGTGCAGACAGCTCTGGGGCCAACGTG.

With regard to this clone: Read coverage stops 3 residues before the CDR3 terminus; the germline J gene supplies the remainder. This chain uses TRBV2 with TRBJ2-5, with D possibly TRBD2 on 7 matching bases. Germline loops: CDR1 SNHLY, CDR2 FYNNEI. V lost 8 bases, J lost 2 bases, and 21 bases lay in between. There are 16 residues in the CDR3. CDR3 amino acids: CASAAPGGRGQETQYF. The sequenced CDR3 bases are TGTGCCAGCGCAGCCCCGGGGGGCCGCGGACAAGAGACC.

To note about this clone: The sequence runs out 3 residues before the end of the CDR3; the remainder is reconstructed from the germline J gene. The chain combines TRBV19 with TRBJ2-3; 7 positions agree with TRBD1. The CDR3 sequence is 20 residues long. CDR1 and CDR2 from the germline V gene are LNHDA and SQIVND (reference sequence). CDR3 DNA (partial): TGTGCCAGTAGTTTTAAACCCACCGGACAGGCTTCTAGGAACAATCAGCCG. This codes for CASSFKPTGQASRNNQP. The whole CDR3 reads CASSFKPTGQASRNNQPQYF. Full variable domain (remainder filled in from reference TRBV19 and TRBJ2-3): DGGITQSPKYLFRKEGQNVTLSCEQNLNHDAMYWYRQDPGQGLRLIYYSQIVNDFQKGDIAEGYSVSREKKESFPLTVTSAQKNPTAFYLCASSFKPTGQASRNNQPQYFGPGTRLTVL.

As concerns this clone: The read ends 3 residues early relative to the CDR3; the germline J gene fills the gap. This chain uses TRBV16 with TRBJ2-2; no reliable D call. The V and J ends lost 3 bases and 7 bases respectively, with 9 bases between them. Germline V gives CDR1 KGHSY, CDR2 FQNENV. This CDR3 is built from 13 residues. The chain's CDR3 is CASSQFVSGELFF. Partial CDR3 DNA: TGTGCCAGCAGCCAGTTCGTCAGCGGGGAG. Filled out from reference TRBV16 and TRBJ2-2, the complete variable domain reads GEEVAQTPKHLVRGEGQKAKLYCAPIKGHSYVFWYQQVLKNEFKFLISFQNENVFDETGMPKERFSAKCLPNSPCSLEIQATKLEDSAVYFCASSQFVSGELFFGEGSRLTVL.

Worth noting for this clone: Compared with germline, one end of the junction differs, possibly owing to a read error. The read falls 3 residues short of the CDR3 end, and the missing part is taken from the germline J gene. The genes are TRBV19 and TRBJ2-3; tentatively, D is TRBD1 (5 bases). The germline gives CDR1 LNHDA, CDR2 SQIVND (reference sequence). The CDR3 runs 13 residues. Partial CDR3 DNA: TGTGCCAGTAGTGCCCAGGGTACAGAGACG. It codes for CASSAQGTET. The CDR3 in its entirety is CASSAQGTETQYF.

The sequenced CDR3 bases are TGTGCCAGCAGCCTTGGCCCTTATGGC. This translates into CASSLGPYG. The CDR3 in full is CASSLGPYGYTF. The J gene is TRBJ1-2, the V gene TRBV11-3; D is uncertain. The CDR3 end is not reached by the read, which stops 3 residues before it; the germline J gene fills it in. Trimming removed 5 bases at V and 5 bases at J, with 9 bases between. Germline CDR1 and CDR2: SGHNT and YENEEA. This CDR3 is 12 amino acids long.

In the case of this clone: The CDR3 end falls 3 residues outside the read, so it is completed with the germline J gene. V usage is TRBV7-9 and J usage is TRBJ2-5; the match to TRBD2 covers 12 bases. With 6 bases clipped from V and 1 base from J, the junction kept 3 bases outside the gene matches. CDR1 SEHNR and CDR2 FQNEAQ come from the germline V gene (reference sequence). The CDR3 runs 15 residues. The DNA read from the CDR3 is TGTGCCAGCAGTCGACTAGCGGGAGCCCAAGAGACC. The encoded protein is CASSRLAGAQET. The whole CDR3 region reads CASSRLAGAQETQYF.

As concerns this clone: Read sequence stops 3 residues before the CDR3 end, and the germline J gene provides the missing end. This chain links TRBV4-2 with TRBJ2-4, with 7 bases identical to TRBD2. The J segment lost 8 bases and the V segment lost 0 bases, leaving 7 bases of the junction unmatched. CDR3 length: 15 residues. Germline CDR1 is LGHNA and CDR2 is YNFKEQ. CDR3: CASSQEGTSVDIQYF. The CDR3 bases that were read are TGTGCCAGCAGCCAAGAAGGTACTAGCGTTGACATT.

With regard to this clone: The read stops 3 residues short of the end of the CDR3; the missing end is completed from the germline J gene. The rearrangement uses TRBV9 and TRBJ2-1; 8 nucleotides align to TRBD2. The germline CDR1 and CDR2 sequences are SGDLS and YYNGEE. J was trimmed by 2 bases and V by 3 bases; bases with no gene match: 7. This CDR3 has 16 residues. CDR3 amino acids: CASSGRAGDTYNEQFF. CDR3 DNA, as far as it was read: TGTGCCAGCAGCGGAAGAGCGGGGGATACCTACAATGAG.

Comments on this clone: Coverage ceases 3 residues before the CDR3 finishes, and the germline J gene fills in the end. The genes are TRBV12-3 or TRBV12-4 and TRBJ2-7, with D maybe TRBD1 (6 bases). The CDR3 has 13 residues. Trimming left V 4 bases short and J 5 bases short, with 12 bases between. The sequenced CDR3 bases are TGTGCCAGCAGTTCCAGGGGAATCGACGAG. Amino acid sequence: CASSSRGIDE. The whole CDR3 reads CASSSRGIDEQYF.

Judged by frequency, this clone is medium-sized. The read ends 3 residues before the CDR3 terminus; that terminus is restored from the germline J gene. V usage is TRBV6-2 or TRBV6-3 and J usage is TRBJ2-2, with 12 bases aligning to TRBD2. With V trimmed by 6 bases and J by 5 bases, 1 base remained unmatched. In germline, CDR1 is MNHEY, CDR2 SVGEGT. This CDR3 is 14 amino acids long. CDR3 loop: CASRLAGGTGELFF. The CDR3 DNA, read in part, is TGTGCCAGCAGGCTAGCGGGAGGGACCGGGGAG.

Remarks on this clone: From the germline J gene comes the end of the CDR3, since the read stops 3 residues before it. The chain has TRBV19 and TRBJ1-2; possible D gene TRBD1, 6 bases. Deletions cut 6 bases from V and 0 bases from J, with 11 bases between. The CDR3 has 14 residues. CDR1 and CDR2 from the germline V gene are LNHDA and SQIVND (reference sequence). CDR3 loop: CASRSRTANYGYTF. The sequenced part of the CDR3 DNA is TGTGCCAGTAGGTCTCGGACAGCTAACTATGGC.

About this clone: With the read ending 3 residues before the CDR3 end, the germline J gene is used to fill in that end. The gene calls are TRBV6-2 or TRBV6-3 and TRBJ1-1; 9 bases fit TRBD1. Unmatched junction bases numbered 8, after V lost 6 bases and J lost 6 bases. Germline CDR1 MNHEY, CDR2 SVGEGT. This CDR3 has 14 amino acids. This CDR3 is CASRLTGGAPEAFF. The DNA read from the CDR3 is TGTGCCAGCAGACTAACAGGGGGCGCGCCTGAA.